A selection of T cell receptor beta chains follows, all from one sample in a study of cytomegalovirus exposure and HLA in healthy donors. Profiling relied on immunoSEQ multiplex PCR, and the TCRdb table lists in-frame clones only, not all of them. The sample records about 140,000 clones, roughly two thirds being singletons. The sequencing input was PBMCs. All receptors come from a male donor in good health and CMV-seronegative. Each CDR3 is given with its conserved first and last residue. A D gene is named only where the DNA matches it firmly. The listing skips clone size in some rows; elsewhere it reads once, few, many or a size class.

CDR3: CASSQQDSGANVLTF
DNA: TGCGCCAGCAGCCAGCAGGACTCTGGGGCCAACGTCCTGACTTTC
J: TRBJ2-6
size: once
V: TRBV4-3
D: -
length: 15

CDR3: CASSLGGQAGGYTF
DNA: TGTGCCAGCAGCTTAGGGGGCCAGGCAGGAGGCTACACCTTC
J: TRBJ1-2
size: few
V: TRBV7-2
D: -
length: 14

CDR3: CASTTPGYGYTF
DNA: TGTGCCAGCACCACCCCGGGCTATGGCTACACCTTC
J: TRBJ1-2
size: few
V: TRBV28
D: -
length: 12

CDR3: CASMLEQGFGGGYTF
DNA: TGTGCCAGCATGTTAGAACAGGGATTTGGTGGTGGCTACACCTTC
J: TRBJ1-2
size: -
V: TRBV2
D: -
length: 15

CDR3: CASSQEIDLLGYGYTF
DNA: TGCGCCAGCAGCCAAGAAATAGATCTCCTTGGCTATGGCTACACCTTC
J: TRBJ1-2
size: few
V: TRBV4-1
D: -
length: 16

CDR3: CASSLEGRGKEQYF
DNA: TGTGCCAGCAGCTTGGAGGGTCGGGGAAAGGAGCAGTACTTC
J: TRBJ2-7
size: few
V: TRBV5-4
D: -
length: 14

CDR3: CASSSNGGASSYEQYF
DNA: TGTGCCAGCAGCTCGAATGGCGGGGCCAGCTCCTACGAGCAGTACTTC
J: TRBJ2-7
size: few
V: TRBV5-4
D: -
length: 16

CDR3: CASRPTQGAATEAFF
DNA: TGCGCCAGCAGGCCTACTCAGGGGGCCGCCACTGAAGCTTTCTTT
J: TRBJ1-1
size: -
V: TRBV5-1
D: TRBD1
length: 15

CDR3: CASSPGQPYGYTF
DNA: TGTGCCAGCAGTCCGGGACAGCCCTATGGCTACACCTTC
J: TRBJ1-2
size: -
V: TRBV28
D: TRBD1
length: 13

CDR3: CASSFTGFSYNEQFF
DNA: TGTGCCAGCAGCTTCACAGGGTTCTCCTACAATGAGCAGTTCTTC
J: TRBJ2-1
size: -
V: TRBV7-9
D: -
length: 15

CDR3: CASSLVQASSYEQYF
DNA: TGTGCCAGCAGCTTAGTACAGGCCAGCTCCTACGAGCAGTACTTC
J: TRBJ2-7
size: -
V: TRBV7-2
D: -
length: 15

CDR3: CASSGTGGIYGYTF
DNA: TGTGCCAGCTCAGGGACAGGGGGCATCTATGGCTACACCTTC
J: TRBJ1-2
size: -
V: TRBV18
D: TRBD1
length: 14

CDR3: CASGSLTPGTGDFSTDTQYF
DNA: TGTGCTAGTGGTTCCCTAACTCCCGGGACAGGGGATTTCAGCACAGATACGCAGTATTTT
J: TRBJ2-3
size: -
V: TRBV12-5
D: TRBD1
length: 20

CDR3: CASSLLAGGTSYEQYF
DNA: TGTGCCAGCAGCCTGTTAGCGGGGGGGACCTCCTACGAGCAGTACTTC
J: TRBJ2-7
size: -
V: TRBV7-2
D: TRBD2
length: 16

CDR3: CASSPRGTGLYEQYF
DNA: TGTGCCAGCAGCCCCAGGGGGACAGGCCTCTACGAGCAGTACTTC
J: TRBJ2-7
size: -
V: TRBV7-9
D: TRBD1
length: 15

CDR3: CASNIQGFYGYTF
DNA: TGTGCCAGCAATATACAGGGCTTCTATGGCTACACCTTC
J: TRBJ1-2
size: -
V: TRBV6-1
D: -
length: 13

CDR3: CASSTDSSGLKLFF
DNA: TGTGCCAGCAGCACCGACTCGTCCGGATTAAAACTGTTTTTT
J: TRBJ1-4
size: few
V: TRBV7-9
D: -
length: 14

CDR3: CASRPQDGSSYNEQFF
DNA: TGCGCCAGCAGACCACAAGACGGGAGCTCCTACAATGAGCAGTTCTTC
J: TRBJ2-1
size: -
V: TRBV5-1
D: -
length: 16

CDR3: CASSTRHLTNEKLFF
DNA: TGTGCCAGTAGTACGAGACATCTAACTAATGAAAAACTGTTTTTT
J: TRBJ1-4
size: -
V: TRBV19
D: -
length: 15

CDR3: CASSLGGGGVRETQYF
DNA: TGTGCCAGCAGCTTAGGAGGGGGCGGAGTGAGAGAGACCCAGTACTTC
J: TRBJ2-5
size: few
V: TRBV7-6
D: TRBD1
length: 16

CDR3: CASSPGRDSTEAFF
DNA: TGTGCCAGCAGCCCCGGGCGGGACAGCACTGAAGCTTTCTTT
J: TRBJ1-1
size: -
V: TRBV25-1
D: TRBD1
length: 14

CDR3: CASSLSSRTQYF
DNA: TGTGCCAGCAGCTTAAGCTCCAGGACGCAGTATTTT
J: TRBJ2-3
size: -
V: TRBV7-3
D: -
length: 12

CDR3: CSVDWQGEGYTF
DNA: TGCAGCGTTGACTGGCAGGGGGAAGGGTACACCTTC
J: TRBJ1-2
size: -
V: TRBV29-1
D: TRBD1
length: 12

CDR3: CASSSDSGQYGYTF
DNA: TGTGCCAGCAGTTCCGACTCGGGACAGTATGGCTACACCTTC
J: TRBJ1-2
size: -
V: TRBV6-5
D: TRBD1
length: 14

CDR3: CASSYSWAVTEAFF
DNA: TGTGCCAGCAGTTACTCGTGGGCCGTTACTGAAGCTTTCTTT
J: TRBJ1-1
size: once
V: TRBV6-5
D: -
length: 14

CDR3: CASRQRQGANNSPLHF
DNA: TGTGCCAGCAGACAGAGACAGGGGGCTAACAATTCACCCCTCCACTTT
J: TRBJ1-6
size: -
V: TRBV5-4
D: TRBD1
length: 16

CDR3: CASSSGDTEAFF
DNA: TGTGCCAGCAGTTCAGGGGACACTGAAGCTTTCTTT
J: TRBJ1-1
size: -
V: TRBV28
D: -
length: 12

CDR3: CASSLAGDSGNTIYF
DNA: TGTGCCAGCAGCTTAGCCGGGGACTCTGGAAACACCATATATTTT
J: TRBJ1-3
size: -
V: TRBV7-8
D: -
length: 15

CDR3: CASSEIRGNEQFF
DNA: TGTGCCAGCAGCGAAATTCGGGGGAATGAGCAGTTCTTC
J: TRBJ2-1
size: few
V: TRBV14
D: -
length: 13

CDR3: CAISESGTAINYGYTF
DNA: TGTGCCATCAGTGAGTCAGGGACAGCTATTAACTATGGCTACACCTTC
J: TRBJ1-2
size: few
V: TRBV10-3
D: TRBD1
length: 16

CDR3: CASSPSATTRGQPQHF
DNA: TGTGCCAGCTCCCCTTCGGCTACCACCCGGGGTCAGCCCCAGCATTTT
J: TRBJ1-5
size: -
V: TRBV18
D: -
length: 16

CDR3: CASTSGGPHDNEQFF
DNA: TGTGCCAGCACCAGCGGGGGACCCCACGACAATGAGCAGTTCTTC
J: TRBJ2-1
size: -
V: TRBV6-5
D: TRBD2
length: 15

CDR3: CASSSSDRNTEAFF
DNA: TGTGCCAGCAGCTCATCGGACAGGAACACTGAAGCTTTCTTT
J: TRBJ1-1
size: -
V: TRBV7-2
D: -
length: 14

CDR3: CASSQDRGYGRELFF
DNA: TGTGCCAGCAGCCAAGATCGCGGCTATGGAAGGGAGCTGTTTTTT
J: TRBJ2-2
size: -
V: TRBV4-2
D: -
length: 15

CDR3: CASSLQGGRLTYEQYF
DNA: TGTGCCAGCAGTTTACAGGGGGGACGGCTGACCTACGAGCAGTACTTC
J: TRBJ2-7
size: -
V: TRBV27
D: -
length: 16

CDR3: CASSQSGGYEKLFF
DNA: TGTGCCAGCAGCCAATCAGGGGGCTATGAAAAACTGTTTTTT
J: TRBJ1-4
size: -
V: TRBV14
D: TRBD1
length: 14

CDR3: CASSLDSWNQPQHF
DNA: TGTGCCAGCAGTTTAGACAGCTGGAATCAGCCCCAGCATTTT
J: TRBJ1-5
size: -
V: TRBV28
D: -
length: 14

CDR3: CASSELQGAGNTIYF
DNA: TGTGCCAGTAGTGAACTACAGGGGGCTGGAAACACCATATATTTT
J: TRBJ1-3
size: -
V: TRBV19
D: TRBD1
length: 15

CDR3: CASSQENRGITSSGANVLTF
DNA: TGCGCCAGCAGCCAAGAAAACAGGGGAATTACTAGCTCTGGGGCCAACGTCCTGACTTTC
J: TRBJ2-6
size: -
V: TRBV4-1
D: TRBD1
length: 20

CDR3: CASSLDLEETQYF
DNA: TGTGCCAGCAGCTTGGACCTCGAGGAGACCCAGTACTTC
J: TRBJ2-5
size: few
V: TRBV5-4
D: -
length: 13

CDR3: CASSAGRNNSPLHF
DNA: TGTGCCAGCAGTGCCGGGAGAAATAATTCACCCCTCCACTTT
J: TRBJ1-6
size: once
V: TRBV6-1
D: -
length: 14